This paragraph reports one T cell receptor (beta chain). The CDR3 has 13 residues. Looked up from germline, CDR1 is SEHNR and CDR2 is FQNEAQ (reference sequence). V gave up 3 bases and J gave up 4 bases; unmatched junction bases: 1. The sample is drawn from a study of blood T cell repertoires in COVID-19. Produced via immunoSEQ multiplex PCR; TCRdb's table is partial and in-frame only. The sample includes 84,000 or so clones, 70% to 80% seen only once; the top ten take roughly 53%. This TCR was recovered from a human donor in a cohort sampled during active COVID-19. The genes are TRBV7-9 and TRBJ1-2, with 8 bases identical to TRBD1. Sequences were obtained from peripheral blood. The CDR3 loop reads CASSFTGGYGYTF. DNA of the CDR3: TGTGCCAGCAGCTTCACAGGGGGCTATGGCTACACCTTC. The full variable domain, rest sourced from reference TRBV7-9 and TRBJ1-2, is DTGVSQNPRHKITKRGQNVTFRCDPISEHNRLYWYRQTLGQGPEFLTYFQNEAQLEKSRLLSDRFSAERPKGSFSTLEIQRTEQGDSAMYLCASSFTGGYGYTFGSGTRLTVV.